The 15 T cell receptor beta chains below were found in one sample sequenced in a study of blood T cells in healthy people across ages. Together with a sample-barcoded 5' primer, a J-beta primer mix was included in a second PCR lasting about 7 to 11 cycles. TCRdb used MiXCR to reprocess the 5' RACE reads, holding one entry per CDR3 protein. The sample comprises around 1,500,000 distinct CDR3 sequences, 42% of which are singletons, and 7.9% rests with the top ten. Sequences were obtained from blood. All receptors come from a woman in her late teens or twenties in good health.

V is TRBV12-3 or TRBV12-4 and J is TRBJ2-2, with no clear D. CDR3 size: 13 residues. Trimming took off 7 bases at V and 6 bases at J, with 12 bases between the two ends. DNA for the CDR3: TGTGCCAGCACCCGACCCAGCGCCGGGGAGCTGTTTTTT. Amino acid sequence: CASTRPSAGELFF.

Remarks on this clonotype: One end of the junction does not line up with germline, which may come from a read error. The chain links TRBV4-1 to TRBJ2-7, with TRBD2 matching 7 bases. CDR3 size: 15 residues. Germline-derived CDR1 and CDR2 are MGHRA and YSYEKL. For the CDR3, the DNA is TGCACCAGCAGCCAAGACCCCCGGGGGGCCTACGAGCAGTACTTC. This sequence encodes CTSSQDPRGAYEQYF.

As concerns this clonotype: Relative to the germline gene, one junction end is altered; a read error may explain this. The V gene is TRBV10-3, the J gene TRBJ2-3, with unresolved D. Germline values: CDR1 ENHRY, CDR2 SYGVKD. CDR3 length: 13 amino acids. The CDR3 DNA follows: TGTGCCATCAAGGATCCCAGCCAAGATGCGCAGTATTTT. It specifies CAIKDPSQDAQYF.

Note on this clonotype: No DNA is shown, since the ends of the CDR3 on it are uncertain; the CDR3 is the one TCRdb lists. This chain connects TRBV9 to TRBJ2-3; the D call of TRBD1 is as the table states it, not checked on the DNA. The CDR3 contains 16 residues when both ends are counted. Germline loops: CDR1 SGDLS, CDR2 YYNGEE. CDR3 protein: CASSVAGGTSTDTRYF.

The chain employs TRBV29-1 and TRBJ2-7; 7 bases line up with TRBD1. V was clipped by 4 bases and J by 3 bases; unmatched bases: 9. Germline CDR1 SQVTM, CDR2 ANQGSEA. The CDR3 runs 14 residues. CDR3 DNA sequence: TGCAGCGTTGTATCCCCAGGGGGTCGCTACGAGCAGTACTTC. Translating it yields CSVVSPGGRYEQYF.

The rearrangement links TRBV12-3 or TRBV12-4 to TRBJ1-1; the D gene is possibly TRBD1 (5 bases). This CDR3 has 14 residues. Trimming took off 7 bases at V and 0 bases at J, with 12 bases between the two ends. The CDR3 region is CASNEDRMNTEAFF. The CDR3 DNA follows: TGTGCCAGCAACGAAGACAGAATGAACACTGAAGCTTTCTTT.

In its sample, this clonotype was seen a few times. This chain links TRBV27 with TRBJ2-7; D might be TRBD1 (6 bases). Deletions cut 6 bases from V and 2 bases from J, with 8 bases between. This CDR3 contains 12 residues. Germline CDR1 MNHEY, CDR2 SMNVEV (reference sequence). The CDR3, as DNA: TGTGCCAGCAGGGGGGCTACCTACGAGCAGTACTTC. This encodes CASRGATYEQYF.

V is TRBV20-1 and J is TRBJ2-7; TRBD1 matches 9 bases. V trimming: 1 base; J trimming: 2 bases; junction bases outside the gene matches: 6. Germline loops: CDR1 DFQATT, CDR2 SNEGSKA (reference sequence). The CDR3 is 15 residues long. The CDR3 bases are TGCAGTGCTAGAGTCCCCGGGACAGGGACCTACGAGCAGTACTTC. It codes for CSARVPGTGTYEQYF.

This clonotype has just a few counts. CDR3 sequence (DNA): TGCAGTGCTAGAGACCTCTCTGGGGTAGCGGGAGTTTCCGATGAGCAGTTCTTC. Its protein is CSARDLSGVAGVSDEQFF. This chain connects TRBV20-1 to TRBJ2-1; 9 nucleotides match TRBD2. This CDR3 spans 18 amino acids. V trimming: 0 bases; J trimming: 8 bases; junction bases outside the gene matches: 17. CDR1 and CDR2 from the germline V gene are DFQATT and SNEGSKA (reference sequence).

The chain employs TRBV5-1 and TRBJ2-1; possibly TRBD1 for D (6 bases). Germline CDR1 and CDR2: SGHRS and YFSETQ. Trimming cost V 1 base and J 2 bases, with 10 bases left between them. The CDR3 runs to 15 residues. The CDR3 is CASSLRGIAYNEQFF. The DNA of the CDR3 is TGCGCCAGCAGCTTGAGGGGGATCGCCTACAATGAGCAGTTCTTC.

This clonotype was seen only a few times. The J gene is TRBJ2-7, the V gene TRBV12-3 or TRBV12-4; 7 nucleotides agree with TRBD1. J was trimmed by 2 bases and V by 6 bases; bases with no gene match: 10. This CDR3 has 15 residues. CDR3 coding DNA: TGTGCCAGCAGCCCCGTGTCAGGGGGTACCTACGAGCAGTACTTC. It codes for CASSPVSGGTYEQYF.

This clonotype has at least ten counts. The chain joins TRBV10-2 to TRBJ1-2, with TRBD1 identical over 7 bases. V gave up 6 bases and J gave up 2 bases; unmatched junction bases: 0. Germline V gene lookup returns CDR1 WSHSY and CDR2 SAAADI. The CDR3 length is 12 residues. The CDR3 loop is CASRGQNYGYTF. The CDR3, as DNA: TGCGCCAGCAGGGGACAGAACTATGGCTACACCTTC.

The CDR3 loop reads CASSQDPRLAGSSYEQYF. CDR3 nucleotide sequence: TGTGCCAGCAGCCAAGACCCCCGACTAGCGGGGAGTTCCTACGAGCAGTACTTC. V gene TRBV14 combines with J gene TRBJ2-7; 11 nucleotides match TRBD2. The germline V gene has CDR1 SGHDN and CDR2 FVKESK. V was clipped by 0 bases and J by 1 base; unmatched bases: 8. This CDR3 spans 18 amino acids.

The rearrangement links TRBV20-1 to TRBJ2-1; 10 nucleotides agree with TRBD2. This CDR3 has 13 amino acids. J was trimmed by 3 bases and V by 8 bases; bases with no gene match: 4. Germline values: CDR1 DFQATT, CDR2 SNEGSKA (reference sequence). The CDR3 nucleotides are TGCAGTACCCCTAGCGGGAGCTACAATGAGCAGTTCTTC. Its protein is CSTPSGSYNEQFF.

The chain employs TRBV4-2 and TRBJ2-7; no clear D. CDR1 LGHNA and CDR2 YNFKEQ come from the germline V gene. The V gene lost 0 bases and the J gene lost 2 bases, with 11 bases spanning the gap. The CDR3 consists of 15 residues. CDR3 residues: CASSQDYTEAYEQYF. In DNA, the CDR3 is TGTGCCAGCAGCCAAGATTATACAGAGGCCTACGAGCAGTACTTC.